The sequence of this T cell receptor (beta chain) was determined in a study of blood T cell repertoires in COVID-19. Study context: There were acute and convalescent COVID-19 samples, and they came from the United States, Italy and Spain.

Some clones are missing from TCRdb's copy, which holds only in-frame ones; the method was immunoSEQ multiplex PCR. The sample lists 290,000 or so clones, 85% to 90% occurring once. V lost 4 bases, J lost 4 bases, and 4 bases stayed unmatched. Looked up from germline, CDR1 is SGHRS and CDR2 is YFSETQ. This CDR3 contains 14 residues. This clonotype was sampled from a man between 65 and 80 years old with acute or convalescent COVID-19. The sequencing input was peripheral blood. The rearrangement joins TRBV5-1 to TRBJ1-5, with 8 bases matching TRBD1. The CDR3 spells CASSTGGGNQPQHF. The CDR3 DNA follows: TGCGCCAGCAGCACAGGGGGTGGAAATCAGCCCCAGCATTTT.